Shown below are 5 T cell receptor beta chains from a single sample sequenced in a study of blood T cell repertoires in COVID-19. Clones were read by immunoSEQ multiplex PCR, and TCRdb kept only the in-frame ones, dropping some. The table has approximately 44,000 clones, around 86% seen once. Sequenced input: peripheral blood. These receptors were collected from a man in his fifties or sixties with active COVID-19.

This rearrangement joins TRBV4-1 to TRBJ1-5, with unresolved D. V lost 0 bases to trimming and J lost 0 bases, with 15 bases between them. CDR3 length: 18 residues. CDR1 and CDR2 (germline): MGHRA, YSYEKL. The DNA for the CDR3 is TGCGCCAGCAGCCAAGATCCCCCCACAGATTATAGCAATCAGCCCCAGCATTTT. Protein sequence: CASSQDPPTDYSNQPQHF.

The chain links TRBV7-2 to TRBJ1-1; D call uncertain. The CDR3 sequence is 15 residues long. Trimming removed 5 bases at V and 6 bases at J, with 19 bases between. CDR1 is SGHTA, CDR2 FQGNSA, per germline. The CDR3 region has the DNA TGTGCCAGCAGCGCATTTCGGGTATCAATCGCTGAAGCTTTCTTT. Its translation is CASSAFRVSIAEAFF.

The chain combines TRBV20-1 with TRBJ2-1; D is unresolved. The germline V gene has CDR1 DFQATT and CDR2 SNEGSKA (reference sequence). Trimming left V 6 bases short and J 12 bases short, with 12 bases between. The CDR3 runs to 10 residues. The CDR3 sequence: CSASETLQFF. The CDR3 DNA is TGCAGTGCATCTGAGACATTGCAGTTCTTC.

V and J are TRBV7-2 and TRBJ1-6; 7 positions match TRBD1. V trimming: 3 bases; J trimming: 10 bases; junction bases outside the gene matches: 6. The CDR3 has 14 residues. Per the germline V gene, CDR1 is SGHTA and CDR2 is FQGNSA. The CDR3 is CASSLTGQNSPLHF. CDR3 bases: TGTGCCAGCAGCTTGACAGGGCAGAACTCACCCCTCCACTTT.

The gene calls are TRBV19 and TRBJ2-7, with TRBD2 identical over 9 bases. Germline CDR1 and CDR2: LNHDA and SQIVND (reference sequence). The CDR3 is 14 amino acids. J was trimmed by 0 bases and V by 6 bases; bases with no gene match: 3. CDR3 region: CASRETSGSYEQYF. DNA of the CDR3: TGTGCCAGTAGGGAGACTAGCGGCTCCTACGAGCAGTACTTC.